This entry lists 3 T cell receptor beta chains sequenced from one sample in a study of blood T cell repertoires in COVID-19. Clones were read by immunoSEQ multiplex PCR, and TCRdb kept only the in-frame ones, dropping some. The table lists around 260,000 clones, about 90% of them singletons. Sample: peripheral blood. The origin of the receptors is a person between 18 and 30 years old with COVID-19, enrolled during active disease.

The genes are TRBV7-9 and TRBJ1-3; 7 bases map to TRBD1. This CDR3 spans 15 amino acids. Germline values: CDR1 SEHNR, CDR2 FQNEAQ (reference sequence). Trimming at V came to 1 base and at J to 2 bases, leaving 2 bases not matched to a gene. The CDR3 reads CASSLVGTAGNTIYF. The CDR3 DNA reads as TGTGCCAGCAGCTTAGTTGGGACAGCTGGAAACACCATATATTTT.

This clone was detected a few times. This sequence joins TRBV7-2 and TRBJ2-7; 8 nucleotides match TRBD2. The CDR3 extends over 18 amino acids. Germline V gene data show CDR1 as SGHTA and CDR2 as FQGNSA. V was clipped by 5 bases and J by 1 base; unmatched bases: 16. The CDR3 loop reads CASSPRTSPGLGSYEQYF. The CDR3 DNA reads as TGTGCCAGCAGCCCCCGCACATCGCCGGGACTAGGGTCCTACGAGCAGTACTTC.

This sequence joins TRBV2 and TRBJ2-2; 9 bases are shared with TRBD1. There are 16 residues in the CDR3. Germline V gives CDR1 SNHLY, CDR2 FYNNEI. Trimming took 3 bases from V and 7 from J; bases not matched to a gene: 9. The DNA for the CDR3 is TGTGCCAGCAGTGAGTGGACAGGGGATGGTAGCGGGGAGCTGTTTTTT. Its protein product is CASSEWTGDGSGELFF.